The rows below give T cell receptor beta chains drawn from one sample of a study of preoperative IRX-2 immunotherapy in early breast cancer. The protocol was immunoSEQ multiplex PCR, while the TCRdb copy is restricted to in-frame clones and leaves out a portion. The repertoire holds over 60,000 clones, with less than 95% as singletons. This specimen was acquired from a patient treated with IRX-2 immunotherapy. The receptors derive from a human donor with breast cancer. Both conserved end residues are part of each CDR3. Each record gives: clone size, V gene, J gene, D gene, CDR3 protein, CDR3 DNA. A D gene is named only where the DNA matches it firmly. A clone size is listed for some rows: how often the clone was seen (once, few, many), or a class if it is expanded.

clone_size: .
v_call: TRBV28
j_call: TRBJ2-7
d_call: TRBD1
cdr3_aa: CATRDSSYEQYF
cdr3_nt: TGTGCCACCCGGGACAGCTCCTACGAGCAGTACTTC

clone_size: .
v_call: TRBV4-3
j_call: TRBJ1-1
d_call: .
cdr3_aa: CATLSPVGEAFF
cdr3_nt: TGCGCCACCCTTAGCCCAGTGGGTGAAGCTTTCTTT

clone_size: .
v_call: TRBV7-2
j_call: TRBJ1-5
d_call: .
cdr3_aa: CASSLVGGTLSDQPQHF
cdr3_nt: TGTGCCAGCAGCTTAGTAGGAGGGACTTTATCCGATCAGCCCCAGCATTTT

clone_size: .
v_call: TRBV14
j_call: TRBJ2-7
d_call: .
cdr3_aa: CASSQDSYEQYF
cdr3_nt: TGTGCCAGCAGCCAAGATAGCTACGAGCAGTACTTC

clone_size: .
v_call: TRBV7-9
j_call: TRBJ2-2
d_call: .
cdr3_aa: CASSLEGPNTGELFF
cdr3_nt: TGTGCCAGCAGCTTAGAGGGACCAAACACCGGGGAGCTGTTTTTT

clone_size: .
v_call: TRBV5-6
j_call: TRBJ2-7
d_call: .
cdr3_aa: CASSFVSRFGEQYF
cdr3_nt: TGTGCCAGCAGCTTCGTTTCGAGATTCGGCGAGCAGTACTTC

clone_size: .
v_call: TRBV28
j_call: TRBJ2-2
d_call: .
cdr3_aa: CASQGIGELFF
cdr3_nt: TGTGCCAGCCAGGGGATCGGGGAGCTGTTTTTT

clone_size: .
v_call: TRBV4-1
j_call: TRBJ2-5
d_call: .
cdr3_aa: CASSQVWGRGGPAETQYF
cdr3_nt: TGCGCCAGCAGCCAAGTTTGGGGGCGGGGAGGGCCGGCGGAGACCCAGTACTTC

clone_size: .
v_call: TRBV29-1
j_call: TRBJ2-7
d_call: .
cdr3_aa: CSVELAFAPDEQYF
cdr3_nt: TGCAGCGTTGAACTTGCGTTCGCACCTGACGAGCAGTACTTC

clone_size: .
v_call: TRBV10-1
j_call: TRBJ2-3
d_call: TRBD2
cdr3_aa: CASSPTSGGRTDTQYF
cdr3_nt: TGCGCCAGCAGTCCGACTAGCGGGGGTAGGACAGATACGCAGTATTTT

clone_size: .
v_call: TRBV7-2
j_call: TRBJ2-2
d_call: .
cdr3_aa: CASSLRRATTGELFF
cdr3_nt: TGTGCCAGCAGCTTAAGGAGGGCTACAACCGGGGAGCTGTTTTTT

clone_size: .
v_call: TRBV6-6
j_call: TRBJ2-7
d_call: .
cdr3_aa: CASSEGGPGYEQYF
cdr3_nt: TGTGCCAGCAGTGAGGGGGGGCCGGGATACGAGCAGTACTTC

clone_size: .
v_call: TRBV9
j_call: TRBJ2-2
d_call: TRBD2
cdr3_aa: CASSVGSGRANTGELFF
cdr3_nt: TGTGCCAGCAGCGTAGGGAGCGGGAGGGCGAACACCGGGGAGCTGTTTTTT

clone_size: .
v_call: TRBV7-9
j_call: TRBJ2-7
d_call: .
cdr3_aa: CASSLVGGPYEQYF
cdr3_nt: TGTGCCAGCAGCTTAGTTGGAGGGCCCTACGAGCAGTACTTC

clone_size: .
v_call: TRBV19
j_call: TRBJ2-7
d_call: TRBD2
cdr3_aa: CASSITSGKEYEQYF
cdr3_nt: TGTGCCAGTAGTATTACTAGCGGGAAGGAATACGAGCAGTACTTC

clone_size: .
v_call: TRBV5-1
j_call: TRBJ2-3
d_call: .
cdr3_aa: CASAKGRDTDTQYF
cdr3_nt: TGCGCCAGCGCCAAGGGGAGAGACACAGATACGCAGTATTTT

clone_size: once
v_call: TRBV6-5
j_call: TRBJ2-1
d_call: .
cdr3_aa: CASSRGVGNEQFF
cdr3_nt: TGTGCCAGCAGTCGGGGAGTTGGGAATGAGCAGTTCTTC

clone_size: .
v_call: TRBV9
j_call: TRBJ2-1
d_call: TRBD2
cdr3_aa: CASSVSGGLSYNEQFF
cdr3_nt: TGTGCCAGCAGCGTTAGCGGGGGCCTCTCCTACAATGAGCAGTTCTTC

clone_size: .
v_call: TRBV7-9
j_call: TRBJ1-2
d_call: .
cdr3_aa: CASSLGPGGYTF
cdr3_nt: TGTGCCAGCAGCTTAGGACCAGGGGGCTACACCTTC

clone_size: .
v_call: TRBV6-6
j_call: TRBJ1-2
d_call: TRBD1
cdr3_aa: CASSQGDRDSGYTF
cdr3_nt: TGTGCCAGCAGTCAGGGTGACAGGGATTCTGGCTACACCTTC

clone_size: .
v_call: TRBV5-1
j_call: TRBJ2-1
d_call: .
cdr3_aa: CASSFQDRQFF
cdr3_nt: TGCGCCAGCAGCTTCCAGGATCGGCAGTTCTTC

clone_size: .
v_call: TRBV28
j_call: TRBJ2-2
d_call: .
cdr3_aa: CASSFKGGYTGELFF
cdr3_nt: TGTGCCAGCAGTTTTAAAGGGGGATATACCGGGGAGCTGTTTTTT

clone_size: .
v_call: TRBV6-5
j_call: TRBJ1-3
d_call: .
cdr3_aa: CASMSPGTPGNTIYF
cdr3_nt: TGTGCCAGCATGAGCCCCGGGACACCTGGAAACACCATATATTTT

clone_size: once
v_call: TRBV5-1
j_call: TRBJ2-3
d_call: .
cdr3_aa: CASSLGGHSTDTQYF
cdr3_nt: TGCGCCAGCAGCTTGGGCGGACACAGCACAGATACGCAGTATTTT

clone_size: .
v_call: TRBV5-8
j_call: TRBJ1-5
d_call: .
cdr3_aa: CASSRAREFNQPQHF
cdr3_nt: TGTGCCAGCAGCCGTGCGAGGGAGTTCAATCAGCCCCAGCATTTT

clone_size: .
v_call: TRBV18
j_call: TRBJ2-3
d_call: TRBD1
cdr3_aa: CASSPSGTGVTDTQYF
cdr3_nt: TGTGCCAGCTCACCATCCGGGACAGGGGTTACAGATACGCAGTATTTT

clone_size: .
v_call: TRBV4-2
j_call: TRBJ2-3
d_call: .
cdr3_aa: CASSQSWQAEGDTQYF
cdr3_nt: TGTGCCAGCAGCCAATCGTGGCAAGCGGAGGGAGATACGCAGTATTTT

clone_size: .
v_call: TRBV5-5
j_call: TRBJ1-2
d_call: .
cdr3_aa: CASSFFSVPDGYGYTF
cdr3_nt: TGTGCCAGCAGCTTCTTCTCAGTACCGGACGGCTATGGCTACACCTTC

clone_size: .
v_call: TRBV19
j_call: TRBJ1-5
d_call: .
cdr3_aa: CATFSRYSNQPQHF
cdr3_nt: TGTGCCACCTTCTCACGGTATAGCAATCAGCCCCAGCATTTT

clone_size: .
v_call: TRBV28
j_call: TRBJ1-3
d_call: .
cdr3_aa: CASSLGENTIYF
cdr3_nt: TGTGCCAGCAGTTTGGGGGAAAACACCATATATTTT

clone_size: .
v_call: TRBV1
j_call: TRBJ2-3
d_call: .
cdr3_aa: CTSSQPSGTDTQYF
cdr3_nt: TGCACCAGCAGCCAACCTAGCGGCACAGATACGCAGTATTTT

clone_size: .
v_call: TRBV6-1
j_call: TRBJ1-5
d_call: TRBD1
cdr3_aa: CASIRTGQRDQPQHF
cdr3_nt: TGTGCCAGCATCCGGACAGGGCAGAGGGATCAGCCCCAGCATTTT

clone_size: .
v_call: TRBV28
j_call: TRBJ2-7
d_call: TRBD1
cdr3_aa: CASSLGGQEYYEQYF
cdr3_nt: TGTGCCAGCAGTTTAGGGGGACAGGAGTACTACGAGCAGTACTTC

clone_size: .
v_call: TRBV4-2
j_call: TRBJ2-7
d_call: .
cdr3_aa: CASSQELALYEQYF
cdr3_nt: TGTGCCAGCAGCCAAGAACTAGCCCTCTACGAGCAGTACTTC

clone_size: .
v_call: TRBV5-4
j_call: TRBJ1-6
d_call: .
cdr3_aa: CASSSRVGTSSPLHF
cdr3_nt: TGTGCCAGCAGCTCCCGCGTGGGGACAAGTTCACCCCTCCACTTT

clone_size: .
v_call: TRBV6-5
j_call: TRBJ2-7
d_call: TRBD1
cdr3_aa: CASRQGSYEQYF
cdr3_nt: TGTGCCAGCCGACAGGGGTCCTACGAGCAGTACTTC

clone_size: .
v_call: TRBV2
j_call: TRBJ2-7
d_call: .
cdr3_aa: CASTGHEQYF
cdr3_nt: TGTGCCAGCACAGGTCACGAGCAGTACTTC

clone_size: .
v_call: TRBV7-2
j_call: TRBJ1-6
d_call: .
cdr3_aa: CASSFTGAGSYNSPLHF
cdr3_nt: TGTGCCAGCAGTTTCACCGGGGCAGGCTCCTATAATTCACCCCTCCACTTT

clone_size: .
v_call: TRBV6-1
j_call: TRBJ2-7
d_call: TRBD2
cdr3_aa: CAGTSGSVPYEQYF
cdr3_nt: TGTGCCGGGACTAGCGGGAGCGTGCCCTACGAGCAGTACTTC

clone_size: .
v_call: TRBV4-3
j_call: TRBJ2-1
d_call: .
cdr3_aa: CASSQEGPYVNNEQFF
cdr3_nt: TGCGCCAGCAGCCAAGAAGGCCCGTACGTTAACAATGAGCAGTTCTTC

clone_size: once
v_call: TRBV27
j_call: TRBJ1-2
d_call: .
cdr3_aa: CASSLVGGRGYGYTF
cdr3_nt: TGTGCCAGCAGTTTAGTCGGGGGGCGGGGCTATGGCTACACCTTC

clone_size: .
v_call: TRBV4-1
j_call: TRBJ2-7
d_call: TRBD1
cdr3_aa: CASSQRDRPSYEQYF
cdr3_nt: TGCGCCAGCAGCCAGCGGGACAGGCCGTCCTACGAGCAGTACTTC

clone_size: once
v_call: TRBV4-3
j_call: TRBJ2-2
d_call: TRBD2
cdr3_aa: CASSQDYPAGASTGELFF
cdr3_nt: TGCGCCAGCAGCCAAGATTATCCAGCGGGAGCCAGTACCGGGGAGCTGTTTTTT

clone_size: .
v_call: TRBV2
j_call: TRBJ2-4
d_call: .
cdr3_aa: CASRRLSGLAKNIQYF
cdr3_nt: TGTGCCAGCAGACGCCTTAGCGGCCTAGCCAAAAACATTCAGTACTTC

clone_size: .
v_call: TRBV27
j_call: TRBJ2-7
d_call: .
cdr3_aa: CASKKQGLSYEQYF
cdr3_nt: TGTGCCAGCAAAAAACAGGGCCTCTCCTACGAGCAGTACTTC

clone_size: .
v_call: TRBV11-3
j_call: TRBJ2-1
d_call: TRBD2
cdr3_aa: CASSMGLAGGSNEQFF
cdr3_nt: TGTGCCAGCAGCATGGGACTAGCGGGAGGGTCAAATGAGCAGTTCTTC

clone_size: .
v_call: TRBV5-3
j_call: TRBJ2-1
d_call: TRBD2
cdr3_aa: CARSLRLAGMYEQFF
cdr3_nt: TGTGCCAGAAGCTTGAGACTAGCGGGAATGTATGAGCAGTTCTTC

clone_size: .
v_call: TRBV5-1
j_call: TRBJ2-3
d_call: .
cdr3_aa: CASSLHVDSGTDTQYF
cdr3_nt: TGCGCCAGCAGCTTACATGTTGATAGCGGCACAGATACGCAGTATTTT

clone_size: .
v_call: TRBV5-1
j_call: TRBJ2-1
d_call: .
cdr3_aa: CASRTVVGQFF
cdr3_nt: TGCGCCAGCAGGACGGTCGTTGGGCAGTTCTTC

clone_size: .
v_call: TRBV5-1
j_call: TRBJ2-2
d_call: TRBD2
cdr3_aa: CASSRLAGGNTGELFF
cdr3_nt: TGCGCCAGCAGCCGTCTAGCGGGGGGGAACACCGGGGAGCTGTTTTTT

clone_size: .
v_call: TRBV27
j_call: TRBJ2-2
d_call: .
cdr3_aa: CASSLYRDTGELFF
cdr3_nt: TGTGCCAGCAGTTTATATAGGGACACCGGGGAGCTGTTTTTT

clone_size: once
v_call: TRBV28
j_call: TRBJ1-5
d_call: .
cdr3_aa: CASSSPKEGYSNQPQHF
cdr3_nt: TGTGCCAGCAGTTCCCCGAAGGAGGGGTATAGCAATCAGCCCCAGCATTTT

clone_size: .
v_call: TRBV29-1
j_call: TRBJ2-7
d_call: .
cdr3_aa: CSVVLAPYEQYF
cdr3_nt: TGCAGCGTTGTTCTAGCTCCCTACGAGCAGTACTTC

clone_size: .
v_call: TRBV25-1
j_call: TRBJ1-5
d_call: .
cdr3_aa: CASSEAPQHF
cdr3_nt: TGTGCCAGCAGTGAAGCCCCCCAGCATTTT

clone_size: .
v_call: TRBV29-1
j_call: TRBJ2-1
d_call: TRBD2
cdr3_aa: CSVDLAGGTYNEQFF
cdr3_nt: TGCAGCGTTGATTTAGCGGGAGGAACCTACAATGAGCAGTTCTTC

clone_size: few
v_call: TRBV18
j_call: TRBJ1-6
d_call: .
cdr3_aa: CASSQEQGTGNSPLHF
cdr3_nt: TGTGCCAGCTCACAAGAACAGGGCACTGGGAATTCACCCCTCCACTTT

clone_size: once
v_call: TRBV4-2
j_call: TRBJ2-3
d_call: .
cdr3_aa: CASSRPDGTDTQYF
cdr3_nt: TGTGCCAGCAGCCGGCCGGACGGCACAGATACGCAGTATTTT

clone_size: .
v_call: TRBV5-4
j_call: TRBJ1-4
d_call: TRBD1
cdr3_aa: CASSSRTGGSEKLFF
cdr3_nt: TGTGCCAGCAGCTCGCGGACAGGGGGATCGGAAAAACTGTTTTTT

clone_size: .
v_call: TRBV6-4
j_call: TRBJ2-1
d_call: .
cdr3_aa: CASSPWGDSAAYNEQFF
cdr3_nt: TGTGCCAGCAGTCCGTGGGGGGACAGCGCTGCCTACAATGAGCAGTTCTTC